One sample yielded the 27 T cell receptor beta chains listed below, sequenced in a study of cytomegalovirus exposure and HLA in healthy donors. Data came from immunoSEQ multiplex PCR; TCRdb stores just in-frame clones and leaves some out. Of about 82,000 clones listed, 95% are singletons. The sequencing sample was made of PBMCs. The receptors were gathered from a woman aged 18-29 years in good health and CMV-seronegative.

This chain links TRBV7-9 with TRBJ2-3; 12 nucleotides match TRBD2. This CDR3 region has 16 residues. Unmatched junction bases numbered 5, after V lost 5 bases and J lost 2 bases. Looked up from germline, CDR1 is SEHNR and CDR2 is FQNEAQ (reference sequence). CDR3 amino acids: CASSPGLAGVTDTQYF. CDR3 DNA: TGTGCCAGCAGCCCGGGACTAGCGGGTGTCACAGATACGCAGTATTTT.

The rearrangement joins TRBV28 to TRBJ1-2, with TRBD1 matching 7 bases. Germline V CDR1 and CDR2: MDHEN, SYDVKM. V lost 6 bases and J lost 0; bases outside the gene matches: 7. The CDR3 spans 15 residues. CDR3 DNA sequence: TGTGCCAGCAGCTCTTGGACAGGACCTAACTATGGCTACACCTTC. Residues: CASSSWTGPNYGYTF.

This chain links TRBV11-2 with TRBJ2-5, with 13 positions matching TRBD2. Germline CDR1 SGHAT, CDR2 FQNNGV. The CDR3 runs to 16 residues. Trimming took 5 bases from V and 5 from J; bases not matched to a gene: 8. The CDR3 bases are TGTGCCAGCAGCCCTCGGACTAGCGGGAGTGGTGAGACCCAGTACTTC. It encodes CASSPRTSGSGETQYF. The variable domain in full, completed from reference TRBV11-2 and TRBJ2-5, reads EAGVAQSPRYKIIEKRQSVAFWCNPISGHATLYWYQQILGQGPKLLIQFQNNGVVDDSQLPKDRFSAERLKGVDSTLKIQPAKLEDSAVYLCASSPRTSGSGETQYFGPGTRLLVL.

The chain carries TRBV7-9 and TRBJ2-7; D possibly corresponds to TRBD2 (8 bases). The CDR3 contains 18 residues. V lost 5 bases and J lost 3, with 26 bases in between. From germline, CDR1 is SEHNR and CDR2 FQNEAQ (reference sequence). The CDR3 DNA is TGTGCCAGCAGCCTTCGACAGGGTAGAGAAGCGGGGGTCTACGAGCAGTACTTC. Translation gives CASSLRQGREAGVYEQYF.

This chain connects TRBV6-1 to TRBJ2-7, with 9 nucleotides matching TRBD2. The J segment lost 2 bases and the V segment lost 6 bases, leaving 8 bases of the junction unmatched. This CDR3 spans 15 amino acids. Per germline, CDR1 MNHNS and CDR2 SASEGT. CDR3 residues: CASRSSGTRTYEQYF. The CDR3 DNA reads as TGTGCCAGCAGATCTAGCGGGACTCGAACCTACGAGCAGTACTTC.

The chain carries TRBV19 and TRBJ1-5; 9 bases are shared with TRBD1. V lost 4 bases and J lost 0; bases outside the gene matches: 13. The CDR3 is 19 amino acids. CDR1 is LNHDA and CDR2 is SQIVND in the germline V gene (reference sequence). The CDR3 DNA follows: TGTGCCAGTAGTAAGTCTAAGGGACAGGGCAGGTATAGCAATCAGCCCCAGCATTTT. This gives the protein CASSKSKGQGRYSNQPQHF.

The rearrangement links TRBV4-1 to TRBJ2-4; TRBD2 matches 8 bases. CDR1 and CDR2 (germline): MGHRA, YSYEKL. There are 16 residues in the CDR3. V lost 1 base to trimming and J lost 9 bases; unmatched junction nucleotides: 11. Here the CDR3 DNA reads TGCGCCAGCAGCCAAGTATCAAGCGGGAGCCGTACCATTCAGTACTTC. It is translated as CASSQVSSGSRTIQYF.

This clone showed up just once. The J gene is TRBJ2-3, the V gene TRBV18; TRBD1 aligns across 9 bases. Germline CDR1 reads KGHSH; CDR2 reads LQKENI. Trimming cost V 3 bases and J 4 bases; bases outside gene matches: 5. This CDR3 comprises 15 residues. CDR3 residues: CASSPGQGSSDTQYF. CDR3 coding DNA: TGTGCCAGCTCACCTGGACAGGGGAGTTCAGATACGCAGTATTTT.

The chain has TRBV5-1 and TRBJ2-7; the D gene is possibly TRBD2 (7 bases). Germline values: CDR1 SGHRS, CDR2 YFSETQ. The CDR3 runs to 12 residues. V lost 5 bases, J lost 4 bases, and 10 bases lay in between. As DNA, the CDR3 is TGCGCCAGCAGAGGGGGGGATTACGAGCAGTACTTC. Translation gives CASRGGDYEQYF. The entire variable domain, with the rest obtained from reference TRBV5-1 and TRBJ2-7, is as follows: KAGVTQTPRYLIKTRGQQVTLSCSPISGHRSVSWYQQTPGQGLQFLFEYFSETQRNKGNFPGRFSGRQFSNSRSEMNVSTLELGDSALYLCASRGGDYEQYFGPGTRLTVT.

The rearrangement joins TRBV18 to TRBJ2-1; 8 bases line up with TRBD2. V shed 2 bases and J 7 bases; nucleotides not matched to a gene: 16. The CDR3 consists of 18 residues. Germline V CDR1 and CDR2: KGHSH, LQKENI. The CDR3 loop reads CASSPVRLALTKGNEQFF. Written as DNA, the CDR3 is TGTGCCAGCTCACCAGTGCGACTAGCGCTAACTAAGGGGAATGAGCAGTTCTTC.

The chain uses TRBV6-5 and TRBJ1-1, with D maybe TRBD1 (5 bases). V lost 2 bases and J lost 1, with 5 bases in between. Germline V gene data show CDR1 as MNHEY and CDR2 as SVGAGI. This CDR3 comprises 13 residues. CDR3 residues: CASSYRGNTEAFF. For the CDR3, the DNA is TGTGCCAGCAGTTACAGGGGGAACACTGAAGCTTTCTTT.

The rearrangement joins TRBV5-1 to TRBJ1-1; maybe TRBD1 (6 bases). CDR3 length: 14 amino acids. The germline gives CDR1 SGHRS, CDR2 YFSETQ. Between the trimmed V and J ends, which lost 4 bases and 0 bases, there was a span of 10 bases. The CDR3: CASSTTGMNTEAFF. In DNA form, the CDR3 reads TGCGCCAGCAGCACGACAGGAATGAACACTGAAGCTTTCTTT.

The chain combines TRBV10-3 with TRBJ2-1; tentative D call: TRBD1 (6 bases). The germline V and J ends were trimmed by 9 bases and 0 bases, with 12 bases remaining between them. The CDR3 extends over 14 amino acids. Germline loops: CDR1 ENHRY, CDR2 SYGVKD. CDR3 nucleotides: TGTGCCATGGCGAACAGGGTCTCCTACAATGAGCAGTTCTTC. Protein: CAMANRVSYNEQFF.

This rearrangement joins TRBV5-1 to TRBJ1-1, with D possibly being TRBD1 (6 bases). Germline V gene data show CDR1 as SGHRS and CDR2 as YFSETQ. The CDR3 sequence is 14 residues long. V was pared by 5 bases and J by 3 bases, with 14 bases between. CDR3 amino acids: CASRGNRVDTEAFF. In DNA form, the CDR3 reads TGCGCCAGCAGGGGGAACAGGGTAGACACTGAAGCTTTCTTT. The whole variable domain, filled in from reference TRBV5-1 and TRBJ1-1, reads KAGVTQTPRYLIKTRGQQVTLSCSPISGHRSVSWYQQTPGQGLQFLFEYFSETQRNKGNFPGRFSGRQFSNSRSEMNVSTLELGDSALYLCASRGNRVDTEAFFGQGTRLTVV.

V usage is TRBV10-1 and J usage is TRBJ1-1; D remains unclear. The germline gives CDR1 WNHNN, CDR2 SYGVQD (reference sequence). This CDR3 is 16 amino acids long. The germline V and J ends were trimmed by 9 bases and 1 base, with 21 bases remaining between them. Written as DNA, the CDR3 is TGCGCCAGGCACTTAGCGCGGACCGAGAAGAACACTGAAGCTTTCTTT. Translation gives CARHLARTEKNTEAFF.

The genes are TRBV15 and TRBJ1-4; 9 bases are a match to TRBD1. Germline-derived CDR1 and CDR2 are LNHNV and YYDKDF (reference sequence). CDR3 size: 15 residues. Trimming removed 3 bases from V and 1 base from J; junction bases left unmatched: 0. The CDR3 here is CATSRDRGTNEKLFF. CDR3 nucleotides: TGTGCCACCAGCAGGGACAGGGGAACTAATGAAAAACTGTTTTTT.

CDR3 sequence (DNA): TGTGCCACCAGCGTATCTAGCGGGGCCCTTGGAGATACGCAGTATTTT. This translates into CATSVSSGALGDTQYF. The chain is built from TRBV15 and TRBJ2-3, with 9 bases fitting TRBD2. This CDR3 has 16 residues. Germline values: CDR1 LNHNV, CDR2 YYDKDF (reference sequence). Losses at the gene ends were 5 bases for V and 5 bases for J; bases not matched to a gene: 11.

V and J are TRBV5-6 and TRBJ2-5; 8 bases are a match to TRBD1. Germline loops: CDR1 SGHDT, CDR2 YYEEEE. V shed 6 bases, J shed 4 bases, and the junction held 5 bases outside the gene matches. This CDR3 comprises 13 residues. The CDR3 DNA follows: TGTGCCAGCAACCGACAGGGGATAGAGACCCAGTACTTC. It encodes CASNRQGIETQYF.

CDR3 sequence: CASSTGGVNTEAFF. CDR3 in DNA: TGTGCCAGTAGTACAGGGGGCGTAAACACTGAAGCTTTCTTT. V gene TRBV19 combines with J gene TRBJ1-1, with 8 positions matching TRBD1. Per the germline V gene, CDR1 is LNHDA and CDR2 is SQIVND (reference sequence). CDR3 length: 14 residues. V dropped 4 bases and J dropped 2; count of bases not matched to a gene: 3.

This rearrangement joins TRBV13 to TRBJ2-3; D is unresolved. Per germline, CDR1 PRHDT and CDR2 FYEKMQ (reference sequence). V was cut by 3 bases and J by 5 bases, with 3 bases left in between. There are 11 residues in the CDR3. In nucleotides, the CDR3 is TGTGCCAGCAGCTTTAGAGATACGCAGTATTTT. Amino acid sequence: CASSFRDTQYF.

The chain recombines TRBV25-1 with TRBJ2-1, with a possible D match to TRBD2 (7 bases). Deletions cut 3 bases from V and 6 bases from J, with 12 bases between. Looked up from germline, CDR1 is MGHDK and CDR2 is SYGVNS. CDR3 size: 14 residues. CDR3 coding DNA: TGTGCCAGCAGTGATGGTGGGGGGGCCAATGAGCAGTTCTTC. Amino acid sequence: CASSDGGGANEQFF.

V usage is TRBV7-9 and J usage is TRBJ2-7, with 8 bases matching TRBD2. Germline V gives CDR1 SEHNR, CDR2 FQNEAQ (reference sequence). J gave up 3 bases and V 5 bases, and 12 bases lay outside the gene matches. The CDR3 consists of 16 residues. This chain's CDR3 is CASSPKMTSANYEQYF. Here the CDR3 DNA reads TGTGCCAGCAGCCCCAAGATGACTAGCGCGAACTACGAGCAGTACTTC. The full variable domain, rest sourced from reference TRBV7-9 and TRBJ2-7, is DTGVSQNPRHKITKRGQNVTFRCDPISEHNRLYWYRQTLGQGPEFLTYFQNEAQLEKSRLLSDRFSAERPKGSFSTLEIQRTEQGDSAMYLCASSPKMTSANYEQYFGPGTRLTVT.

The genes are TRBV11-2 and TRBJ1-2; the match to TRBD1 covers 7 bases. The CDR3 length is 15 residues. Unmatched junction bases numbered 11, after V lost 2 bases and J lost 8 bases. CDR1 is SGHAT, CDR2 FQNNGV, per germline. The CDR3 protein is CASSLPYQGERGYTF. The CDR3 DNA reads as TGTGCCAGCAGCTTACCCTACCAGGGGGAACGGGGCTACACCTTC.

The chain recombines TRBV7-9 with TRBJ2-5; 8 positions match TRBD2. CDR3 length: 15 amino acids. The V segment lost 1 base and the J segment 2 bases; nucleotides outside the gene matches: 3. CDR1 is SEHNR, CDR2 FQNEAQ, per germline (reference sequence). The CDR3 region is CASSLVAGIQETQYF. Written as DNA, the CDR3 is TGTGCCAGCAGCTTAGTAGCGGGGATACAAGAGACCCAGTACTTC.

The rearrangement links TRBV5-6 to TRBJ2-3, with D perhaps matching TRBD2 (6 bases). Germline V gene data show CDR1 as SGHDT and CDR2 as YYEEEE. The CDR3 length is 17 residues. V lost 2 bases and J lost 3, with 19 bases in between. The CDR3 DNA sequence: TGTGCCAGCAGCTTAATTTTCCGGGAGATGGGAACAGATACGCAGTATTTT. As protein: CASSLIFREMGTDTQYF.

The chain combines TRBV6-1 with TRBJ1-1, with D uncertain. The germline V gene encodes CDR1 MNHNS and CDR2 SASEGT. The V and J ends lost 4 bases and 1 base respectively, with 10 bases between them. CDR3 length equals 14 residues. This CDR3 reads CASSGIGRNTEAFF. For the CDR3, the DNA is TGTGCCAGCAGTGGGATCGGGAGGAACACTGAAGCTTTCTTT.

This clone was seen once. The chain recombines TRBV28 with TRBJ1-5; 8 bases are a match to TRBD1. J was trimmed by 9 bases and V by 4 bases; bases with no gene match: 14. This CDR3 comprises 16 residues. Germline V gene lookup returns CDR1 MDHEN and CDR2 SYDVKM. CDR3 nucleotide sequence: TGTGCCAGCAGTTCCGCAAAGACAGGGGAGTTTGGGCCCCAGCATTTT. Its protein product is CASSSAKTGEFGPQHF.